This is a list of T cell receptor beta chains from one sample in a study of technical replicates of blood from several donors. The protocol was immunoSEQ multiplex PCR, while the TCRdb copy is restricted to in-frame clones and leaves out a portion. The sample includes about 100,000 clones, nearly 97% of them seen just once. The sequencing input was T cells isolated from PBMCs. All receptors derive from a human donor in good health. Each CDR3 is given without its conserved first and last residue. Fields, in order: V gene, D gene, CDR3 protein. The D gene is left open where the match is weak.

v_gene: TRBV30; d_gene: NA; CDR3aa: AWSGERVTANSPLH
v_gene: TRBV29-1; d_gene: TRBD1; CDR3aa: SVLGQGRTDTQY
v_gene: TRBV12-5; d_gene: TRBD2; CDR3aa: ASGLKAGSGTQY
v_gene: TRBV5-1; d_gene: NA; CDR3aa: ASSLGPPGGELF
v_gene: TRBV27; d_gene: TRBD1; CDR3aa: ASSHFRDRDGYT
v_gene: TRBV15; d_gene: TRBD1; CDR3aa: ATSSPGTGEDQPQH
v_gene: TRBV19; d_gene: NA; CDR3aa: ASAPGQNTEAF
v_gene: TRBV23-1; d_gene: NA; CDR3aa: ASTKRNCSGANVLT
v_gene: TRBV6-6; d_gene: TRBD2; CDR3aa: ASSYGTSPSYEQY
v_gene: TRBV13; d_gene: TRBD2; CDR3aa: ASSLGRPGGSDTQY
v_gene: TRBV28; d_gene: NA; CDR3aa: ASRTGGDRGYT
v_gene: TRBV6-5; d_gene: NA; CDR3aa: ASSFTGNYEQY
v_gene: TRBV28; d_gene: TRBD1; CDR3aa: ASRGMGQGDGYT
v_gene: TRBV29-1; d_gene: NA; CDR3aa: SVETVYGYT
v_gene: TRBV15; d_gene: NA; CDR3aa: ATALGENTEAF
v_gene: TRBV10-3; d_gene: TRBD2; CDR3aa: AISVTSGGARETQY
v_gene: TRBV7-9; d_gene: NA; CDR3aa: ASSFKGVGNTEAF
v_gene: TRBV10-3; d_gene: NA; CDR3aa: AISVGGNFHEKLF